The 14 T cell receptor beta chains reported below all come from one sample, sequenced in a study of regulatory T cells in long-lasting Graves disease. Assembly of TCR beta libraries relied on iRepertoire HTBI primers together with Arm-PCR of CDR3 regions. TCRdb itself ran the multiplex PCR reads through MiXCR, one entry per CDR3 protein. The repertoire holds 300,000 to 500,000 distinct CDR3 sequences, with 20% to 25% as singletons. Time point defined: persistent/refractory GD, antithyroid drugs over 5 years with positive TRAb. PBMCs provided the RNA from which the TCR library was made. The sequences come from peripheral blood mononuclear cells (PBMCs), collected when the disease was refractory, from a patient treated with antithyroid drugs. The receptors were gathered from a female donor with Graves disease.

This clonotype was counted a few times. This rearrangement joins TRBV10-3 to TRBJ1-2; no clear D. V was trimmed by 3 bases and J by 1 base, leaving 6 bases between them. The CDR3 runs to 13 residues. Germline values: CDR1 ENHRY, CDR2 SYGVKD. Here the CDR3 reads CAISEINNYGYTF. The CDR3 DNA sequence: TGTGCCATCAGTGAAATAAATAACTATGGCTACACCTTC.

This clonotype occurred a few times. The chain recombines TRBV15 with TRBJ2-7; weak D call: TRBD1 (5 bases). Germline V gene data show CDR1 as LNHNV and CDR2 as YYDKDF (reference sequence). V was shortened by 5 bases and J by 1 base, with 21 bases between the two germline ends. The CDR3 extends over 17 amino acids. The CDR3 nucleotides are TGTGCCACCAGCCCCAACGTCAGGGCCCTTGGATCCTACGAGCAGTACTTC. It codes for CATSPNVRALGSYEQYF.

As to this clonotype: A much larger clonotype is one base distant, so this may be a read error. The chain couples TRBV7-9 to TRBJ2-5, with 7 bases lining up with TRBD2. The V segment lost 3 bases and the J segment 9 bases; nucleotides outside the gene matches: 16. The germline gives CDR1 SEHNR, CDR2 FQNEAQ (reference sequence). This CDR3 region has 16 residues. DNA of the CDR3: TGTGCCAGCAGCTTGCAGACCCGATCGGGTCGGGAGGCCCAGTACTTC. The encoded protein is CASSLQTRSGREAQYF.

Note on this clonotype: Sequence at one end of the junction differs from germline and may be a read error. This chain uses TRBV2 with TRBJ1-5; D remains ambiguous. Germline CDR1 is SNHLY and CDR2 is FYNNEI. This CDR3 comprises 12 residues. The CDR3 protein is CAGRHSNQPQHF. The CDR3 DNA is TGTGCCGGCAGGCATAGCAATCAGCCCCAGCATTTT. Drawing the rest from reference TRBV2 and TRBJ1-5, the complete variable domain is EPEVTQTPSHQVTQMGQEVILRCVPISNHLYFYWYRQILGQKVEFLVSFYNNEISEKSEIFDDQFSVERPDGSNFTLKIRSTKLEDSAMYFCAGRHSNQPQHFGDGTRLSIL.

This clonotype appeared a few times. The chain has TRBV20-1 and TRBJ2-2; 7 bases fit TRBD1. Germline CDR1 reads DFQATT; CDR2 reads SNEGSKA (reference sequence). The CDR3 runs to 13 residues. J was trimmed by 4 bases and V by 8 bases; bases with no gene match: 7. This CDR3 reads CSSRDSRTGELFF. As DNA, the CDR3 is TGCAGTTCCCGGGACAGCCGCACCGGGGAGCTGTTTTTT.

This clonotype occurred many times. The rearrangement links TRBV30 to TRBJ1-1; maybe TRBD1 (5 bases). Germline CDR1 is GTSNPN and CDR2 is SVGIG (reference sequence). The length of the CDR3 is 14 residues. The ends were cut back, 1 base at V and 3 bases at J, with 12 bases in the middle. The CDR3 DNA is TGTGCCTGGAGTGACCACAGGATCGACACTGAAGCTTTCTTT. This gives the protein CAWSDHRIDTEAFF.

This clonotype was detected a few times. J is TRBJ2-3 and V is TRBV27; TRBD2 aligns across 7 bases. This CDR3 has 15 amino acids. Germline CDR1 MNHEY, CDR2 SMNVEV (reference sequence). Trimming took 5 bases from V and 2 from J; bases not matched to a gene: 7. CDR3 DNA sequence: TGTGCCAGCAGTGCCGGGACTATCCCCACAGATACGCAGTATTTT. Amino acid sequence: CASSAGTIPTDTQYF.

In regard to this clonotype: With a much larger clone just one base away, this may be a read error. The rearrangement links TRBV20-1 to TRBJ2-2, with D perhaps matching TRBD1 (6 bases). CDR3 length: 14 amino acids. Germline V gives CDR1 DFQATT, CDR2 SNEGSKA (reference sequence). The DNA of the CDR3 is TGCAGTGCTAGAGGGCTCAGGGGCCCCGGGGAGCTGGTTTTT. This codes for CSARGLRGPGELVF.

This clonotype was found many times. The rearrangement uses TRBV28 and TRBJ2-7; D is tentatively TRBD1 or TRBD2 (5 bases each). This CDR3 is built from 14 residues. The V end lost 2 bases, the J end lost 4 bases, and 12 bases lay between the germline ends. Germline CDR1 and CDR2: MDHEN and SYDVKM. The CDR3 is CASSLTGAAYEQYF. The CDR3 DNA is TGTGCCAGCAGTTTAACCGGGGCGGCTTACGAGCAGTACTTC.

There are many counts of this clonotype. The J gene is TRBJ2-7, the V gene TRBV7-8; D perhaps matches TRBD2 (7 bases). The V end was cut by 1 base, the J end by 6 bases, with 16 bases between. CDR1 and CDR2 (germline): SGHVS, FQNEAQ. The CDR3 totals 15 residues. CDR3 protein: CASSLGGGGAGEQYF. In nucleotides, the CDR3 is TGTGCCAGCAGCTTAGGTGGAGGGGGGGCTGGCGAGCAGTACTTC.

This clonotype occurred many times. The CDR3 reads CASSPDIANYGYTF. CDR3 nucleotide sequence: TGCGCCAGCAGCCCGGACATCGCTAACTATGGCTACACCTTC. The rearrangement links TRBV5-1 to TRBJ1-2, with D perhaps matching TRBD1 (5 bases). This CDR3 spans 14 amino acids. V was trimmed by 4 bases and J by 0 bases, leaving 10 bases between them. Germline V gene lookup returns CDR1 SGHRS and CDR2 YFSETQ.

This chain connects TRBV18 to TRBJ2-7; 7 nucleotides match TRBD1. The CDR3 covers 17 residues. V lost 6 bases and J lost 0; bases outside the gene matches: 14. Germline V gives CDR1 KGHSH, CDR2 LQKENI. The CDR3 here is CASSPPAGTEHSYEQYF. The DNA for the CDR3 is TGTGCCAGCTCTCCCCCCGCCGGGACAGAGCACTCCTACGAGCAGTACTTC.

This chain uses TRBV24-1 with TRBJ2-6; D may be TRBD2 (6 bases). CDR1 is KGHDR and CDR2 is SFDVKD in the germline V gene. V was cut by 9 bases and J by 2 bases, with 7 bases left in between. This CDR3 region has 13 residues. The CDR3 here is CATGTPGANVLTF. Written as DNA, the CDR3 is TGTGCCACCGGGACTCCTGGGGCCAACGTCCTGACTTTC.

This chain uses TRBV28 with TRBJ2-2; a weak D match, TRBD1 (6 bases). CDR1 is MDHEN, CDR2 SYDVKM, per germline. The germline V and J ends were trimmed by 5 bases and 2 bases, with 15 bases remaining between them. This CDR3 has 16 residues. CDR3 sequence: CASSRTGFGNTGELFF. CDR3 bases: TGTGCCAGCAGTCGAACAGGGTTCGGCAACACCGGGGAGCTGTTTTTT.